This T cell receptor beta chain was obtained from a study of blood T cell repertoires in COVID-19. Using immunoSEQ multiplex PCR, the repertoire was profiled, and TCRdb retains in-frame clones only, with some absent. The sample has some 200,000 clones; roughly nine tenths are singletons. Sequenced: peripheral blood. The sequence was collected from an older man with acute or convalescent COVID-19.

The CDR3: CASSRQVNTEAFF. The CDR3 nucleotides read TGTGCCAGCAGCCGACAGGTTAACACTGAAGCTTTCTTT. The rearrangement uses TRBV7-9 and TRBJ1-1; weak D call: TRBD1 (6 bases). The CDR3 spans 13 residues. CDR1 and CDR2 from the germline V gene are SEHNR and FQNEAQ (reference sequence). Trimming took 5 bases from V and 2 from J, leaving 9 bases between them.